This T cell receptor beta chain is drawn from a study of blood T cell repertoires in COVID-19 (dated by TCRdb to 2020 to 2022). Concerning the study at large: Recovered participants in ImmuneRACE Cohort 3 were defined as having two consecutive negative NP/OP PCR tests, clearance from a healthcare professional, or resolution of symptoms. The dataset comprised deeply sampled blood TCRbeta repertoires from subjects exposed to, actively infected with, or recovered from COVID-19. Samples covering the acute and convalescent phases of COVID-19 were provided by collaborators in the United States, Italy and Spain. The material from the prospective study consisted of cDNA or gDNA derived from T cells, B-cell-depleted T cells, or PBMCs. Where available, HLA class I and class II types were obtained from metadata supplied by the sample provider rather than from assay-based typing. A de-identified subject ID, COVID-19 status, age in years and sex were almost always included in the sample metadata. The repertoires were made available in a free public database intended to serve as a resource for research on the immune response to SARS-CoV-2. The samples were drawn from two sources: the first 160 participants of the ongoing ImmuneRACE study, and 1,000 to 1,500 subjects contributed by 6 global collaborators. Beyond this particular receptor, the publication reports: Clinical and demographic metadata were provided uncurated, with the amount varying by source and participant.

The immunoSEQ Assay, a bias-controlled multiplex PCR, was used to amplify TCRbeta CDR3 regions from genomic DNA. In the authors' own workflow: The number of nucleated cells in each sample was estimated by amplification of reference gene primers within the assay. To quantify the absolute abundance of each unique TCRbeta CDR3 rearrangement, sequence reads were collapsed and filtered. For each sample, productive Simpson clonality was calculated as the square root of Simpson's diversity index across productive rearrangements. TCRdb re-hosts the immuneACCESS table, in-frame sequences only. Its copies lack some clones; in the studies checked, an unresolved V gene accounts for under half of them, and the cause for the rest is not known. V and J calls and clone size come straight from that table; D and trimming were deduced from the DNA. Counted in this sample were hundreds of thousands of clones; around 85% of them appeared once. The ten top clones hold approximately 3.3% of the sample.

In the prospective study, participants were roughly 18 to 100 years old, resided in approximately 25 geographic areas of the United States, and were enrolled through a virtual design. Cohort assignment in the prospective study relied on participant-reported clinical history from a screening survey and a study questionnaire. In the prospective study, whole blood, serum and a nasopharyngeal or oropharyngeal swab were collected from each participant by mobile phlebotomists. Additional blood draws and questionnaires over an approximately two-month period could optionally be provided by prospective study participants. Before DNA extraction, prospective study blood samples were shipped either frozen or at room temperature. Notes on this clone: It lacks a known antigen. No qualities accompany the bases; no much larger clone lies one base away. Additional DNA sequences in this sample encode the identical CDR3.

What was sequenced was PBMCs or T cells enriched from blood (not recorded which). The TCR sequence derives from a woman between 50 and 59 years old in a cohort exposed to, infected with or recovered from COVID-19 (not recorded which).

The DNA sequence reads TGTGCCAGCAGCTTCCTCGGTCAGCCCCAGCATTTT. This is translated as CASSFLGQPQHF. The chain was built from TRBV7-2 and TRBJ1-5, with the D gene call left open. The germline V gene yields SGHTA for CDR1 and FQGNSA for CDR2. From its cysteine to its phenylalanine, the CDR3 spans 12 amino acids. Just CDR3 DNA is preserved here, 36 bases in frame from base 1. V drops 3 bases and J drops 6 bases, leaving 6 bases in between.